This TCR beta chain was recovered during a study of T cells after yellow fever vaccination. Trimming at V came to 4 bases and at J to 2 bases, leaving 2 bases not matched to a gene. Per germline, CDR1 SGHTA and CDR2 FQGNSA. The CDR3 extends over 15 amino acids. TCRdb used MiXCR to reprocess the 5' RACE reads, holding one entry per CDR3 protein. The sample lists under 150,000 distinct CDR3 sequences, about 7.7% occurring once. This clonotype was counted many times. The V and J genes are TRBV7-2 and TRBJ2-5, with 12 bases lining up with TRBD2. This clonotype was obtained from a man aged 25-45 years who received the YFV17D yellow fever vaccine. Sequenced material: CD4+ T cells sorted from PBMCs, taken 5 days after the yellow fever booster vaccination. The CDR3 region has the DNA TGTGCCAGCAGCTCCGGACTAGCGGGACAAGAGACCCAGTACTTC. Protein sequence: CASSSGLAGQETQYF.